This is a list of T cell receptor beta chains from one sample in a study of T-cell memory formation after mild COVID-19. Using its own MiXCR run on the 5' RACE reads, TCRdb lists one record per CDR3 protein. The sample has 250,000 or so distinct CDR3 sequences; roughly 18% are singletons. The material sequenced was PBMCs or a T cell subset sorted from them (not recorded which). The receptors derive from a young man who had mild COVID-19 (a few samples of this study predate the infection). Cell type and time point are not known. Both conserved end residues are part of each CDR3. The D gene is left open where the match is weak. Clone size appears in some rows only: once, few, many, or a class for an expanded clone.

j_call d_call clone_size v_call cdr3_nt cdr3_aa
TRBJ2-3 - - TRBV5-6 TGTGCCAGCAGCTTGGCGGCGGGGGCCACAGATACGCAGTATTTT CASSLAAGATDTQYF
TRBJ2-1 TRBD2 few TRBV7-8 TGTGCCAGCAGCCCCTTTCCACTAGCGGGGGGTAATGAGCAGTTCTTC CASSPFPLAGGNEQFF
TRBJ2-2 - many TRBV7-3 TGTGCCAGCAGCTTTCACGGACAGAACACCGGGGAGCTGTTTTTT CASSFHGQNTGELFF
TRBJ2-1 - few TRBV12-3/TRBV12-4 TGTGCCAGCAGTTTCAGTCGGGGAGCCTGGCGTGAGCAGTTCTTC CASSFSRGAWREQFF
TRBJ2-5 - few TRBV5-1 TGCGCCAGCAGCTTGGGAGGTGTGGCGGGCCAAGAGACCCAGTACTTC CASSLGGVAGQETQYF
TRBJ2-2 TRBD2 many TRBV4-3 TGCGCCAGCAGCCAAGAAAGGGGACGGTCGGGACTAGCAGTTACCGGGGAGCTGTTTTTT CASSQERGRSGLAVTGELFF
TRBJ2-3 - few TRBV12-3/TRBV12-4 TGTGCCAGCAGTTTACCCCGGGTGAGGGCCCCAGATACGCAGTATTTT CASSLPRVRAPDTQYF
TRBJ2-7 - - TRBV30 TGTGCCTGGAGTGCTCAGGTAAACTACGAGCAGTACTTC CAWSAQVNYEQYF
TRBJ2-3 - few TRBV5-1 TGCGCCAGCAGGCAGGGACCCACAGATACGCAGTATTTT CASRQGPTDTQYF
TRBJ1-2 TRBD1 few TRBV7-8 TGTGCCAGCAGCCTAGGGGGCGCGGGGGGCTACACCTTC CASSLGGAGGYTF
TRBJ1-5 TRBD1 - TRBV6-2/TRBV6-3 TGTGCCAGCACCACCACGACAGGGTTGTATCAGCCCCAGCATTTT CASTTTTGLYQPQHF
TRBJ2-7 TRBD2 few TRBV10-3 TGTGCCATCAGATCCGCGGGGGTAACTACCTACGAGCAGTACTTC CAIRSAGVTTYEQYF
TRBJ2-5 - few TRBV20-1 TGCAGTGCTAGGCAGTCCCTCCAAGAGACCCAGTACTTC CSARQSLQETQYF
TRBJ2-1 TRBD2 many TRBV5-1 TGCGCCAGCAGCCTAGCGGGGGTCAGGGATGAGCAGTTCTTC CASSLAGVRDEQFF
TRBJ2-3 - many TRBV5-1 TGTGCCAGCAGCCCCGGACTGGCCACAGATACGCAGTATTTT CASSPGLATDTQYF
TRBJ2-4 - - TRBV2 TGTGCCAGCAGAGGGGAGTCCCCTTGGCACTTC CASRGESPWHF
TRBJ1-1 - - TRBV3-1 TGTGCCAGCAGCCCTATTCCCGTGGCTGAAGCTTTCTTT CASSPIPVAEAFF
TRBJ2-7 TRBD2 few TRBV6-6 TGTGCCAGCAGGAGACTAGCGGGGGGGCCGTACGAGCAGTACTTC CASRRLAGGPYEQYF
TRBJ2-3 TRBD1 few TRBV23-1 TGCGCCAGCAGTCTAGGGACAGGGTCGGCGGCAGATACGCAGTATTTT CASSLGTGSAADTQYF
TRBJ2-3 TRBD2 once TRBV7-8 TGTGCCAGCAGCTTAGAAACGGGGGGGCCTGCAGATACGCAGTATTTT CASSLETGGPADTQYF
TRBJ2-3 - few TRBV24-1 TGTGCCACCAGTGACGCATCGACAGCTGATACGCAGTATTTT CATSDASTADTQYF
TRBJ1-1 TRBD1 many TRBV20-1 TGCAGTGCTAGCGCTACTACAGGGGGCGGAACTGAAGCTTTCTTT CSASATTGGGTEAFF
TRBJ1-1 - few TRBV19 TGTGCCACCAAGGACAGACAGAACACTGAAGCTTTCTTT CATKDRQNTEAFF
TRBJ2-5 TRBD2 once TRBV4-1 TGCGCCAGCAGTCTAGCGGGGGTCCAAGATACCCAGTACTTC CASSLAGVQDTQYF
TRBJ2-3 - many TRBV5-1 TGCGCCAGCATGGGGTCTTTACGCACAGATACGCAGTATTTT CASMGSLRTDTQYF
TRBJ1-4 - - TRBV29-1 TGCAGCGTTGAATTGGGCGTGGGGACCTCACTGTTTTTT CSVELGVGTSLFF
TRBJ2-1 - - TRBV6-1 TGTGCCAGCAGTGGGGTGGGGTACAATGAGCAGTTCTTC CASSGVGYNEQFF
TRBJ2-1 TRBD2 - TRBV10-3 TGTGCCATCAGTGAGAGTCTAGCGGACTTTTACAATGAGCAGTTCTTC CAISESLADFYNEQFF
TRBJ1-4 TRBD1 - TRBV5-5 TGTGCCAGCAGCTTAACAGGGGAAACTAATGAAAAACTGTTTTTT CASSLTGETNEKLFF
TRBJ2-1 TRBD2 - TRBV5-1 TGCGCCAGCAGCCCTAGCGGGGGGGACTCCTACAATGAGCAGTTCTTC CASSPSGGDSYNEQFF
TRBJ2-3 - many TRBV6-4 TGTGCCAGCAGTGACGGGCCCACAGATACGCAGTATTTT CASSDGPTDTQYF
TRBJ2-7 - - TRBV11-2 TGTGCCAGCAGCTCCGAGGGCTACGAGCAGTACTTC CASSSEGYEQYF
TRBJ2-1 - - TRBV4-3 TGCGCCAGCAGCCAAGACTCGCAGGGTAACTCCTACAATGAGCAGTTCTTC CASSQDSQGNSYNEQFF
TRBJ2-5 - - TRBV7-6 TGTGCCAGCAGCTCGTCTCCCCAAGAGACCCAGTACTTC CASSSSPQETQYF
TRBJ2-3 - few TRBV7-9 TGTGCCAGCAGCTCGATCTTCACAGATACGCAGTATTTT CASSSIFTDTQYF
TRBJ1-2 - - TRBV29-1 TGCAGTACCCTCGCAGGGACTTATGATGGCTACACCTTC CSTLAGTYDGYTF
TRBJ2-2 TRBD2 few TRBV4-1 TGCGCCAGCAGCCCCATGGTCGGGGGGGCCACCGGGGAGCTGTTTTTT CASSPMVGGATGELFF
TRBJ2-7 TRBD1 few TRBV12-3/TRBV12-4 TGTGCCAGCAGTTTCCGATCGTATTTGGGACAGGACTCCTACGAGCAGTACTTC CASSFRSYLGQDSYEQYF
TRBJ2-1 - - TRBV9 TGTGCCAGCAGCGTACAGGGGTCCTCCCTCAATGAGCAGTTCTTC CASSVQGSSLNEQFF
TRBJ2-2 - - TRBV18 TGTGCCAGCTCACCACCAGATGGCCCTGAGCTGTTTTTT CASSPPDGPELFF
TRBJ2-2 - - TRBV5-1 TGCGCCAGCAGCTTCTCCTCGGACACCGGGGAGCTGTATTTT CASSFSSDTGELYF
TRBJ2-3 - few TRBV25-1 TGTGCCATCTCGGGCCAAGTCCCAGATACGCAGTATTTT CAISGQVPDTQYF
TRBJ2-7 - - TRBV5-1 TGCGCCAGCAGCTTAAGAACAGGAACCCAAACCTACGAGCAGTACTTC CASSLRTGTQTYEQYF
TRBJ1-6 - - TRBV7-2 TGTGCCAGCAGCTTAGTAAGAGGAGTGACCAGCCACTTCAATTCACCCCTCCACTTT CASSLVRGVTSHFNSPLHF
TRBJ2-2 - - TRBV7-3 TGTGCCAGCAGCGCTACTAGACACACCGGGGAGCTGTTTTTT CASSATRHTGELFF
TRBJ1-1 TRBD1 many TRBV7-2 TGTGCCAGCACCTTACAGGGGGCGGTTTGGACTGAAGCTTTCTTT CASTLQGAVWTEAFF
TRBJ2-5 TRBD2 few TRBV25-1 TGTGCCAGCAGTCTAGCGGGGGGGCAGCTGTTGGCGACCCAGTACTTC CASSLAGGQLLATQYF
TRBJ1-1 - few TRBV7-9 TGTGCCAGCAGCTTGACGGCTACCAACACTGAAGCTTTCTTT CASSLTATNTEAFF
TRBJ1-5 TRBD1 - TRBV24-1 TGTGCCACCAGTGATGCGGGACAGGGAAATCAGCCCCAGCATTTT CATSDAGQGNQPQHF
TRBJ2-3 - - TRBV5-6 TGTGCCAGCAGCGACAGCCATACGCAGTATTTT CASSDSHTQYF
TRBJ1-2 - few TRBV29-1 TGCAGCGTTCGGGCAGGGAACTATGGCTACACCTTC CSVRAGNYGYTF
TRBJ1-1 - - TRBV6-5 TGTGCCAGCAGAGTTACAGGGAACACTGAAGCTTTCTTT CASRVTGNTEAFF
TRBJ2-2 TRBD2 many TRBV7-9 TGTGCCAGCGGGGACGTCTCGGGAGGGGACACCGGGGAGCTGTTTTTT CASGDVSGGDTGELFF
TRBJ1-2 - - TRBV7-2 TGTGCCAGCGGTCAGCAAGACTATGGCTACACCTTC CASGQQDYGYTF
TRBJ1-6 TRBD1 few TRBV4-1 TGCGCCAGCAGCCCTGTAGCGGACAGGGGGGTACCCCTCCACTTT CASSPVADRGVPLHF
TRBJ2-7 TRBD1 few TRBV27 TGTGCCAGCAGTTTCGGGACAGGGGCCTACGAGCAGTACTTC CASSFGTGAYEQYF
TRBJ2-5 TRBD2 - TRBV11-1 TGTGCCAGCAGCTTTCAGGTCGGGGGAGGGGAGACCCAGTACTTC CASSFQVGGGETQYF
TRBJ2-7 - few TRBV7-9 TGTGCCAGCAGCCCGATGGATACCGCGTACGAGCAGTACTTC CASSPMDTAYEQYF
TRBJ2-3 - many TRBV12-5 TGTGCTAGTGGTTTCCGGGATACGCAGTATTTT CASGFRDTQYF
TRBJ2-1 - - TRBV7-2 TGTGCCAGCACCATGAGGCAGCGTGAGCAGTTCTTC CASTMRQREQFF